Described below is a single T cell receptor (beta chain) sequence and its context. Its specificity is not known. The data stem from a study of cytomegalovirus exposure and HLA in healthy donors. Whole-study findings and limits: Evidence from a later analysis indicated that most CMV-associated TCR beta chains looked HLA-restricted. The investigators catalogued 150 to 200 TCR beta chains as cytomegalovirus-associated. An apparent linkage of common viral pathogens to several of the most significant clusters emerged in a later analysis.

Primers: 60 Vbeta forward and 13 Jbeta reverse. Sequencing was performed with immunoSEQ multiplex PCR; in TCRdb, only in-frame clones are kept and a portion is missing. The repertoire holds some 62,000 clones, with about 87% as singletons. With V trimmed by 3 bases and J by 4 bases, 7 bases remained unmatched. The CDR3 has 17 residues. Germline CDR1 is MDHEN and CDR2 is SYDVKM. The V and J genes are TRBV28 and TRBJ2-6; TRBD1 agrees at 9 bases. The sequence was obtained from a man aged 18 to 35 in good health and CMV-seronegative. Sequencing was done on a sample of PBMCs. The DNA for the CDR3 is TGTGCCAGCAGTTTTGGGACAGGGAAAGGGGGGGCCAACGTCCTGACTTTC. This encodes CASSFGTGKGGANVLTF.